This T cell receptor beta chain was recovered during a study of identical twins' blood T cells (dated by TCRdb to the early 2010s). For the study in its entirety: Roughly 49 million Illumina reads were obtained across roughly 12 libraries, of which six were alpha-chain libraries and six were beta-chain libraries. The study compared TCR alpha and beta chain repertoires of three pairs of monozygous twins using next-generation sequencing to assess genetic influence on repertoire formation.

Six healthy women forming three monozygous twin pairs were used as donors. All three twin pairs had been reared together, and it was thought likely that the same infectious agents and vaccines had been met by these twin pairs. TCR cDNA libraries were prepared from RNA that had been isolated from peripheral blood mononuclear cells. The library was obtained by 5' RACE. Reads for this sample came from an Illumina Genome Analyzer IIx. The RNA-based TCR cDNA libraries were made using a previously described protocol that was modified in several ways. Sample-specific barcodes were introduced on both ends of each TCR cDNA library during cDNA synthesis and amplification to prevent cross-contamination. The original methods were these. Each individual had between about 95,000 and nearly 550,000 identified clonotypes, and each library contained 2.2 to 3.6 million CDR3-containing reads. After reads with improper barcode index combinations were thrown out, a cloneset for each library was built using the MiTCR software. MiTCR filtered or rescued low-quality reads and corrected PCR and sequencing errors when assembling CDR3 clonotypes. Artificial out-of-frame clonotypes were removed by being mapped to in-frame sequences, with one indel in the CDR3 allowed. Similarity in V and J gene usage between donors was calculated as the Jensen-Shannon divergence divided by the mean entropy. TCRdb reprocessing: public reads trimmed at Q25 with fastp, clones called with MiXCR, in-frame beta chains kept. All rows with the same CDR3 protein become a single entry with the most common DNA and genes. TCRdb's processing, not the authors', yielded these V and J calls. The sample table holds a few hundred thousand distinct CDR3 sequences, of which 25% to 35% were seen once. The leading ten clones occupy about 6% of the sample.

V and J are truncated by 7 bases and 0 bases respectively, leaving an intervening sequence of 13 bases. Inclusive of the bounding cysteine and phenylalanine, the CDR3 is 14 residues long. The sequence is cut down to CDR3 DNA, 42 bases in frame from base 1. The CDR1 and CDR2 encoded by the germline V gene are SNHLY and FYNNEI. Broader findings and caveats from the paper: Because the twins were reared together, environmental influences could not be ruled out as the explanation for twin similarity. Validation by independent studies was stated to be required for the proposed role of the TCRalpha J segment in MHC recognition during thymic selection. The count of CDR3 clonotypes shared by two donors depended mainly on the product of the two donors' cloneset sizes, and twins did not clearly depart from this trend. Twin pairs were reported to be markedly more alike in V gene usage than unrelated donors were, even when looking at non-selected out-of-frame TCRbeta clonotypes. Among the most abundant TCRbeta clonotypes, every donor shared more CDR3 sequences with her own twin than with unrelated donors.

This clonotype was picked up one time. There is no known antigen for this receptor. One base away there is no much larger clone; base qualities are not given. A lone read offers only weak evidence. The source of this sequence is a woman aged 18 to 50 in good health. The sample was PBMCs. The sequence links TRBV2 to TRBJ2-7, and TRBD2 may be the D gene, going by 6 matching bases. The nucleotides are TGTGCCAGCACCGGGACTCCTAGCTCCTACGAGCAGTACTTC. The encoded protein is CASTGTPSSYEQYF. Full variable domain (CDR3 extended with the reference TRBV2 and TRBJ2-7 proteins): EPEVTQTPSHQVTQMGQEVILRCVPISNHLYFYWYRQILGQKVEFLVSFYNNEISEKSEIFDDQFSVERPDGSNFTLKIRSTKLEDSAMYFCASTGTPSSYEQYFGPGTRLTVT.